The T cell receptor (beta chain) under discussion was sequenced for a study of CD8 T cells in ankylosing spondylitis. Broader study findings: According to the report, clones linked to the disease were significantly enriched in matched synovial fluid samples taken from ankylosing spondylitis patients. Several of the motif variants were reported before in synovial fluid and blood from reactive arthritis. Those disease-linked clones were CD8+; they were also relatively rare in peripheral blood. There was a TCR beta motif, made of eight highly homologous variants, that appeared characteristic of ankylosing spondylitis blood.

For TCR beta, libraries came from quantitative 5'-RACE with molecular barcodes. TCRdb processed the 5' RACE reads anew with MiXCR; each CDR3 protein has one entry. The table records 750,000 to 850,000 distinct CDR3 sequences, roughly 12% of them present only once. Details on this clonotype: No antigen is known for it.

V gave up 0 bases and J gave up 1 base; unmatched junction bases: 4. Per the germline V gene, CDR1 is SGHVS and CDR2 is FQNEAQ. CDR3 length equals 18 residues. The sequenced material came from blood, either unsorted or a sorted T cell fraction (not recorded which). This chain uses TRBV7-8 with TRBJ2-1; 12 bases agree with TRBD2. This TCR was recovered from a male donor with ankylosing spondylitis. This CDR3 reads CASSLAVTSGRSYNEQFF. CDR3 bases: TGTGCCAGCAGCTTAGCTGTGACTAGCGGGAGATCCTACAATGAGCAGTTCTTC.